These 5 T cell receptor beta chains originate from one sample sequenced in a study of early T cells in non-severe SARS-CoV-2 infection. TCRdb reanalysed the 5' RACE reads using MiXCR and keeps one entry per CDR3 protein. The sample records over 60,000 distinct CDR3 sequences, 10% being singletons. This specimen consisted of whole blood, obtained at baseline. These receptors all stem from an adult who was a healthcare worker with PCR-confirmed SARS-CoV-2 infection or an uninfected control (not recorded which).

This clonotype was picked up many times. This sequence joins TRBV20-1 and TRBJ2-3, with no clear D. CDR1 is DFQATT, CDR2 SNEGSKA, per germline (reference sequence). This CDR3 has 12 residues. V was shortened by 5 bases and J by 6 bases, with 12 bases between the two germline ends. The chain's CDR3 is CSAFLSDDTQYF. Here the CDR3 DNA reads TGCAGTGCTTTCCTTTCCGATGATACGCAGTATTTT.

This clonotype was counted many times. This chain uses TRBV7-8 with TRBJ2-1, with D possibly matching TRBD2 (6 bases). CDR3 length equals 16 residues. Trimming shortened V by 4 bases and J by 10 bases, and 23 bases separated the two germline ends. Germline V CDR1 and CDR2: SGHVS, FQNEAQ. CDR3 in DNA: TGTGCCAGCAGCTACCACCGGGACTTCCCCCCTCGGGAGCAGTTCTTC. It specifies CASSYHRDFPPREQFF.

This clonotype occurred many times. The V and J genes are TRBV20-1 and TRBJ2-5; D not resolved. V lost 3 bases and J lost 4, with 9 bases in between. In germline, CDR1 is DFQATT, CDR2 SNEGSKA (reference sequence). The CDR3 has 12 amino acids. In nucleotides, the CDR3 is TGCAGTGCTAGGGGTCTACTAGAGACCCAGTACTTC. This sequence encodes CSARGLLETQYF.

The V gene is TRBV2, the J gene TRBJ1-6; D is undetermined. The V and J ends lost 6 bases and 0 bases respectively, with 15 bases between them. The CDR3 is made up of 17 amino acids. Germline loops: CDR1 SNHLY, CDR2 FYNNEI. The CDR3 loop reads CASSQGSGSSYNSPLHF. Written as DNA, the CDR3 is TGTGCCAGCAGCCAAGGTTCTGGGAGCTCCTATAATTCACCCCTCCACTTT.

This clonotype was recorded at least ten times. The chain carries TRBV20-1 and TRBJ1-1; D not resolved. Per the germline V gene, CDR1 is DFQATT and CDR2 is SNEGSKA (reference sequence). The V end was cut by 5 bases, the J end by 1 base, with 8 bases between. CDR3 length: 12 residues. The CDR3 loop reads CSARMGNTEAFF. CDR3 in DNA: TGCAGTGCTCGGATGGGGAACACTGAAGCTTTCTTT.